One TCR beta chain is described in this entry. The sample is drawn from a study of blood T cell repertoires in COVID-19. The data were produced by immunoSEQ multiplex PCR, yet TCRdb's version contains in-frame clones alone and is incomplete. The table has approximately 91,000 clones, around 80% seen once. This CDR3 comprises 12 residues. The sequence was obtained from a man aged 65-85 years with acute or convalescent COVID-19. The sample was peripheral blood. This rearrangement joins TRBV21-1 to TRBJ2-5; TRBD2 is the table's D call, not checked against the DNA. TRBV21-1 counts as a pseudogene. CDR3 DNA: TGTGCCAGCAGCAAACCGTCGGAGACCCAGTACTTC. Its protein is CASSKPSETQYF.